This T cell receptor beta chain emerged from a study of blood T cell repertoires in COVID-19. Looking at the study overall: Some COVID-19 samples were acute and others convalescent; all came from the United States, Italy and Spain. Sources were T cells, B-cell-depleted T cells, or PBMCs; the material itself was cDNA or gDNA.

While infection was still active, Seattle patients were enrolled and then followed longitudinally. The ends were cut back, 3 bases at V and 4 bases at J, with 10 bases in the middle. CDR3 length: 14 amino acids. Per germline, CDR1 WSHSY and CDR2 SAAADI. Original handling: Nucleated cell number was recorded as an estimate derived from reference gene primer amplification. Libraries were prepared by immunoSEQ multiplex PCR; TCRdb keeps only in-frame clonotypes and omits some of them. The V and J calls and clone size were taken over from that table, and D and trimming were inferred from the DNA. Among over 90,000 clones listed, 80% to 90% were seen once.

The specimen sequenced was peripheral blood. The V call is TRBV10-2, the J call TRBJ2-1, with D possibly being TRBD2 (6 bases). The receptor comes from an elderly man with COVID-19, enrolled during active disease. The CDR3 region has the DNA TGCGCCAGCAGTGAATTCGGGGGATACAATGAGCAGTTCTTC. Its translation: CASSEFGGYNEQFF.